These 17 T cell receptor beta chains came from one sample sequenced in a study of CD8 T cells in Susac syndrome. Reverse transcription of about 0.5 to 1 ug RNA used random hexamers. A single record per CDR3 protein comes from TCRdb applying MiXCR to the immunoSEQ multiplex PCR reads. The sample shows 400,000 to 550,000 distinct CDR3 sequences, more than 70% of them seen only once. The sample comprised CD8+ T cells from PBMCs. The receptors here all came from a human donor with multiple sclerosis.

CDR3 bases: TGTGCCTGGAGCCCGGACGGGAACTACGAGCAGTACTTC. Translated, it gives CAWSPDGNYEQYF. This chain links TRBV30 with TRBJ2-7; TRBD2 is a possible D gene (5 bases). The CDR3 has 13 residues. With 3 bases removed from V and 3 bases from J, the gap between germline ends came to 12 bases. CDR1 is GTSNPN, CDR2 SVGIG, per germline (reference sequence).

J is TRBJ2-7 and V is TRBV19; D unclear. V lost 3 bases and J 3 bases, leaving 12 bases between the germline ends. CDR3 size: 14 residues. Germline V gene data show CDR1 as LNHDA and CDR2 as SQIVND (reference sequence). This chain's CDR3 is CASSISGLLYEQYF. CDR3 DNA sequence: TGTGCCAGTAGTATCTCCGGCCTCCTCTACGAGCAGTACTTC.

This chain connects TRBV18 to TRBJ2-7; TRBD2 aligns across 13 bases. The trim removed 2 bases at V and 3 bases at J, leaving 1 base unmatched. There are 15 residues in the CDR3. The germline CDR1 and CDR2 sequences are KGHSH and LQKENI. The CDR3 region is CASSPGTSGIYEQYF. CDR3 in DNA: TGTGCCAGCTCACCAGGGACTAGCGGGATCTACGAGCAGTACTTC. Based on the CDR3 plus reference TRBV18 and TRBJ2-7, the full variable domain is NAGVMQNPRHLVRRRGQEARLRCSPMKGHSHVYWYRQLPEEGLKFMVYLQKENIIDESGMPKERFSAEFPKEGPSILRIQQVVRGDSAAYFCASSPGTSGIYEQYFGPGTRLTVT.

CDR3 loop: CAMESGNYNEQFF. The CDR3 region has the DNA TGTGCCATGGAAAGCGGGAACTACAATGAGCAGTTCTTC. V gene TRBV10-3 combines with J gene TRBJ2-1; 7 bases map to TRBD2. With V trimmed by 9 bases and J by 3 bases, 5 bases remained unmatched. In germline, CDR1 is ENHRY, CDR2 SYGVKD. The CDR3 runs 13 residues.

The V call is TRBV29-1, the J call TRBJ1-1, with no clear D. CDR3 length: 12 amino acids. Germline CDR1 reads SQVTM; CDR2 reads ANQGSEA. Deletions cut 5 bases from V and 4 bases from J, with 11 bases between. The DNA of the CDR3 is TGCAGCGTTAGTGTGGAGGGCACTGAAGCTTTCTTT. This translates into CSVSVEGTEAFF.

The chain combines TRBV7-8 with TRBJ2-7; 8 nucleotides align to TRBD1. Trimming at V came to 4 bases and at J to 3 bases, leaving 5 bases not matched to a gene. Germline loops: CDR1 SGHVS, CDR2 FQNEAQ. This CDR3 is built from 14 residues. CDR3 sequence reads: CASSSRQGFYEQYF. The CDR3 DNA is TGTGCCAGCAGCTCCAGACAGGGGTTCTACGAGCAGTACTTC.

This clonotype was recorded only once. The chain joins TRBV12-3 or TRBV12-4 to TRBJ2-7; maybe TRBD2 (6 bases). The CDR3 is 15 residues long. V shed 10 bases and J shed 1 base, with 20 bases lying between them. In DNA, the CDR3 is TGTGCCACTACATATGGCCTAGCGCCTTCCTACGAGCAGTACTTC. It codes for CATTYGLAPSYEQYF.

CDR3 DNA sequence: TGCGCCAGCAGCTTGTACAGTTTGAACACTGAAGCTTTCTTT. This translates into CASSLYSLNTEAFF. V gene TRBV5-1 combines with J gene TRBJ1-1; D call uncertain. This CDR3 has 14 residues. Germline assignment: CDR1 SGHRS and CDR2 YFSETQ. V was cut by 1 base and J by 0 bases, with 7 bases left in between.

A few counts support this clonotype. The chain joins TRBV14 to TRBJ2-1; TRBD2 aligns across 10 bases. Germline CDR1 reads SGHDN; CDR2 reads FVKESK. The CDR3 consists of 13 residues. Trimming removed 6 bases from V and 7 bases from J; junction bases left unmatched: 3. DNA for the CDR3: TGTGCCAGCAGGCCTAGCGGGAGTAATGAGCAGTTCTTC. It codes for CASRPSGSNEQFF.

This clonotype was counted once. The V gene is TRBV5-6, the J gene TRBJ2-5; D call uncertain. The germline V gene has CDR1 SGHDT and CDR2 YYEEEE. This CDR3 spans 16 amino acids. Trimming took 0 bases from V and 2 from J, leaving 14 bases between them. The CDR3 sequence: CASSLGRESTQETQYF. The CDR3 DNA follows: TGTGCCAGCAGCTTGGGGCGCGAGAGCACACAAGAGACCCAGTACTTC.

The V and J genes are TRBV19 and TRBJ1-1; the D is unclear. V was cut by 4 bases and J by 0 bases, with 9 bases left in between. CDR3 length equals 14 residues. The germline CDR1 and CDR2 sequences are LNHDA and SQIVND (reference sequence). In nucleotides, the CDR3 is TGTGCCAGTAGTACCCCACCGGTGAACACTGAAGCTTTCTTT. Its translation is CASSTPPVNTEAFF.

This clonotype has a single count. V is TRBV2 and J is TRBJ2-2; D unclear. Germline CDR1 is SNHLY and CDR2 is FYNNEI. V lost 8 bases to trimming and J lost 4 bases, with 14 bases between them. The CDR3 contains 14 residues. DNA for the CDR3: TGTGCCAGCGGACGACTTAGCTTCACCGGGGAGCTGTTTTTT. It specifies CASGRLSFTGELFF.

This clonotype appeared a few times. The rearrangement links TRBV13 to TRBJ2-2; D not certain. V was pared by 5 bases and J by 6 bases, with 4 bases between. Germline CDR1 and CDR2: PRHDT and FYEKMQ (reference sequence). The CDR3 is 11 amino acids. The CDR3 DNA is TGTGCCAGCAGCATAGCCGGGGAGCTGTTTTTT. The encoded protein is CASSIAGELFF.

This chain links TRBV11-2 with TRBJ2-1; 9 positions agree with TRBD1. This CDR3 spans 15 amino acids. CDR1 and CDR2 (germline): SGHAT, FQNNGV. The junction had 8 bases not matched to a gene; V was cut back by 0 bases and J by 11 bases. CDR3 region: CASSLDLGQGQKQFF. The CDR3 nucleotides are TGTGCCAGCAGCTTAGATTTGGGACAGGGCCAGAAGCAGTTCTTC.

The CDR3 region is CASSQDPLPQGSRETQYF. CDR3 DNA: TGCGCCAGCAGCCAAGATCCGCTACCCCAGGGGTCTAGAGAGACCCAGTACTTC. V is TRBV4-1 and J is TRBJ2-5, with D maybe TRBD1 (6 bases). CDR3 length: 18 amino acids. Trimming pared 0 bases from V and 4 bases from J, leaving 21 bases between. Per the germline V gene, CDR1 is MGHRA and CDR2 is YSYEKL.

V is TRBV29-1 and J is TRBJ1-4, with D perhaps matching TRBD1 (5 bases). V lost 7 bases to trimming and J lost 5 bases, with 14 bases between them. CDR1 and CDR2 from the germline V gene are SQVTM and ANQGSEA. This CDR3 spans 13 amino acids. The CDR3, as DNA: TGCAGCGCTAGAAGGGGCCAGAATGAAAAACTGTTTTTT. This gives the protein CSARRGQNEKLFF.

The rearrangement joins TRBV12-3 or TRBV12-4 to TRBJ2-7, with D perhaps TRBD1 (5 bases). Trimming took 4 bases from V and 3 from J, leaving 10 bases between them. This CDR3 is built from 13 residues. CDR3 nucleotide sequence: TGTGCCAGCAGTTCGACAGTGGGCTACGAGCAGTACTTC. Its translation is CASSSTVGYEQYF.